The 13 T cell receptor beta chains reported below all come from one sample, sequenced in a study of blood T cell repertoires in COVID-19. Sequencing used immunoSEQ multiplex PCR; TCRdb keeps in-frame clones, though not all of them. The table includes roughly 220,000 clones, nearly 90% detected once. The sequenced sample was PBMCs or T cells enriched from blood (not recorded which). All receptors derive from a young man who had been exposed to COVID-19.

The CDR3 spells CASSYRPQTGGPDTQYF. CDR3 sequence (DNA): TGTGCCAGCAGTTACCGCCCCCAGACTGGCGGTCCAGATACGCAGTATTTT. The V call is TRBV6-2 or TRBV6-3, the J call TRBJ2-3; D is uncertain. CDR1 is MNHEY and CDR2 is SVGEGT in the germline V gene. The CDR3 spans 17 residues. Trimming left V 2 bases short and J 4 bases short, with 19 bases between.

The genes are TRBV7-9 and TRBJ2-1, with a weak D call TRBD1 (6 bases). V lost 4 bases and J 2 bases, leaving 9 bases between the germline ends. CDR3 length: 14 amino acids. Germline V gene sequence: CDR1 SEHNR, CDR2 FQNEAQ (reference sequence). CDR3 in DNA: TGTGCCAGCAGCTGGGGGCAGACCTACAATGAGCAGTTCTTC. This codes for CASSWGQTYNEQFF.

The chain joins TRBV25-1 to TRBJ2-3; D not resolved. Germline lookup yields CDR1 MGHDK and CDR2 SYGVNS. CDR3 size: 12 residues. V lost 5 bases to trimming and J lost 3 bases, with 6 bases between them. The CDR3 loop is CASSLVTDTQYF. The CDR3 coding sequence is TGTGCCAGCAGTCTCGTAACAGATACGCAGTATTTT. The variable domain in full, completed from reference TRBV25-1 and TRBJ2-3, reads EADIYQTPRYLVIGTGKKITLECSQTMGHDKMYWYQQDPGMELHLIHYSYGVNSTEKGDLSSESTVSRIRTEHFPLTLESARPSHTSQYLCASSLVTDTQYFGPGTRLTVL.

The V and J genes are TRBV27 and TRBJ2-7; the match to TRBD1 covers 8 bases. This CDR3 comprises 15 residues. V lost 4 bases and J lost 0; bases outside the gene matches: 5. Germline V gives CDR1 MNHEY, CDR2 SMNVEV (reference sequence). This CDR3 reads CASSSRTGSSYEQYF. As DNA, the CDR3 is TGTGCCAGCAGTTCCAGGACAGGGTCCTCCTACGAGCAGTACTTC.

The chain employs TRBV3-1 (or the pseudogene TRBV3-2) and TRBJ2-7, with 13 bases fitting TRBD2. The CDR3 is 15 residues long. In germline, CDR1 is LGHDT, CDR2 YNNKEL (reference sequence). Trimming took 3 bases from V and 2 from J; bases not matched to a gene: 1. The CDR3 nucleotides read TGTGCCAGCAGCCATACTAGCGGGGGGGCCTACGAGCAGTACTTC. This gives the protein CASSHTSGGAYEQYF.

The rearrangement joins TRBV4-1 to TRBJ1-3, with D possibly being TRBD1 (6 bases). Germline loops: CDR1 MGHRA, CDR2 YSYEKL. There are 14 residues in the CDR3. V was cut by 5 bases and J by 8 bases, with 16 bases left in between. The CDR3 protein is CASSFRTERDTIYF. The CDR3 bases are TGCGCCAGCAGCTTCAGGACAGAAAGAGACACCATATATTTT.

This clone has only one observation. This chain uses TRBV5-5 with TRBJ2-3; no reliable D call. The CDR3 loop spans 12 amino acids. CDR1 SGHKS and CDR2 YYEKEE come from the germline V gene (reference sequence). V was trimmed by 7 bases and J by 2 bases, leaving 8 bases between them. Written as DNA, the CDR3 is TGTGCCAGCCAAGAGGCCACAGATACGCAGTATTTT. Its protein product is CASQEATDTQYF.

The chain combines TRBV5-1 with TRBJ2-3, with TRBD1 identical over 9 bases. The CDR3 loop spans 17 amino acids. Germline V gene lookup returns CDR1 SGHRS and CDR2 YFSETQ. Losses at the gene ends were 0 bases for V and 2 bases for J; bases not matched to a gene: 7. CDR3 protein: CASSLAETGGPTDTQYF. The CDR3 coding sequence is TGCGCCAGCAGCTTGGCCGAAACAGGGGGCCCCACAGATACGCAGTATTTT.

V is TRBV6-2 or TRBV6-3 and J is TRBJ2-5, with 9 bases that match TRBD1. V lost 2 bases and J lost 4; bases outside the gene matches: 5. Germline V gene sequence: CDR1 MNHEY, CDR2 SVGEGT. This CDR3 is built from 15 residues. CDR3 sequence (DNA): TGTGCCAGCAGTTACGGGGACAGGGATTCAGAGACCCAGTACTTC. Translating gives CASSYGDRDSETQYF.

This sequence joins TRBV6-2 or TRBV6-3 and TRBJ2-3; TRBD1 matches 7 bases. The CDR3 has 17 residues. CDR1 and CDR2 (germline): MNHEY, SVGEGT. V shed 0 bases and J 1 base; nucleotides not matched to a gene: 7. This chain's CDR3 is CASSYSYDRDGTDTQYF. As DNA, the CDR3 is TGTGCCAGCAGTTACTCCTACGACAGGGATGGCACAGATACGCAGTATTTT.

This chain connects TRBV29-1 to TRBJ2-1; TRBD2 aligns across 9 bases. CDR1 SQVTM and CDR2 ANQGSEA come from the germline V gene. There are 15 residues in the CDR3. With V trimmed by 7 bases and J by 5 bases, 12 bases remained unmatched. CDR3 nucleotide sequence: TGCAGCGCCCCGGGAGCGGGGGGCCAGAACAATGAGCAGTTCTTC. This translates into CSAPGAGGQNNEQFF.

This chain links TRBV5-1 with TRBJ1-1, with 10 positions matching TRBD1. The CDR3 runs 16 residues. V was pared by 4 bases and J by 7 bases, with 13 bases of the junction left unmatched. CDR1 SGHRS and CDR2 YFSETQ come from the germline V gene. This chain's CDR3 is CASSRTGGKGIIEAFF. In DNA form, the CDR3 reads TGCGCCAGCAGCCGGACAGGGGGTAAGGGGATCATTGAAGCTTTCTTT.

The chain has TRBV21-1 and TRBJ2-7; TRBD1 was called by the table and not checked on the DNA. TRBV21-1 is a recognized pseudogene. The CDR3 runs to 14 residues. The CDR3 nucleotides read TGTGCCAGCAGCACATTAATCCAGACCTACGAGCAGTACTTC. This translates into CASSTLIQTYEQYF.